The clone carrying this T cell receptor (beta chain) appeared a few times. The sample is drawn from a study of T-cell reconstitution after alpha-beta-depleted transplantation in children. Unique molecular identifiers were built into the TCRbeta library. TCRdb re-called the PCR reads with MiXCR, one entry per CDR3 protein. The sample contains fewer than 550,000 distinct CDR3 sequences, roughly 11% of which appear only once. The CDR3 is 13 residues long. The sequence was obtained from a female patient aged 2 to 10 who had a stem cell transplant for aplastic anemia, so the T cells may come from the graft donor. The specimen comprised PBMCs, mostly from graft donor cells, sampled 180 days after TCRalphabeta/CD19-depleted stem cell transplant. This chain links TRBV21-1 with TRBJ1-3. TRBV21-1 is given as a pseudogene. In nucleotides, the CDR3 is TGTGCCAGCAGCAAAACCTCTGGAAACACCATATATTTT. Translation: CASSKTSGNTIYF.